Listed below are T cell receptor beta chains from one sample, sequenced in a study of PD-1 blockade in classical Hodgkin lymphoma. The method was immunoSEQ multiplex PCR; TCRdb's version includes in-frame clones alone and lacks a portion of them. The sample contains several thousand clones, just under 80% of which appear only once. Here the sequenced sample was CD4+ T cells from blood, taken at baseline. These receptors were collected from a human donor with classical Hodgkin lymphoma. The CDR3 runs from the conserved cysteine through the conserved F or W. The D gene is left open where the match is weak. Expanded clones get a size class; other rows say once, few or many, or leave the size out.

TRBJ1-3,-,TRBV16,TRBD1,CASSRTGSGNTIYF,TGTGCCAGCAGCCGGACAGGGTCTGGAAACACCATATATTTT
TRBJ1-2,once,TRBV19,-,CASSIAAVYGYTF,TGTGCCAGTAGTATAGCAGCTGTCTATGGCTACACCTTC
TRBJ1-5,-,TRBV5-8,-,CASSRNGQLFNQPQHF,TGTGCCAGCAGCCGGAATGGACAGCTCTTTAATCAGCCCCAGCATTTT
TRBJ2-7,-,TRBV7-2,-,CASSTNRDYEQYF,TGTGCCAGCAGCACTAACAGGGATTACGAGCAGTACTTC
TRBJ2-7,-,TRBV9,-,CASSVGRGVDYEQYF,TGTGCCAGCAGCGTAGGGCGAGGGGTAGACTACGAGCAGTACTTC
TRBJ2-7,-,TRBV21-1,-,CASSAEFSGPSPYEQYF,TGTGCCAGCAGCGCCGAATTTTCGGGCCCGAGCCCCTACGAGCAGTACTTC
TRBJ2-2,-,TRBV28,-,CASSMDRGAGELFF,TGTGCCAGCAGTATGGACAGAGGAGCCGGGGAGCTGTTTTTT
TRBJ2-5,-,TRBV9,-,CASSVGVEEETQYF,TGTGCCAGCAGCGTAGGGGTGGAGGAAGAGACCCAGTACTTC
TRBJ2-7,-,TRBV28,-,CASSLLNVGTGEQYF,TGTGCCAGCAGTTTACTTAACGTAGGGACGGGCGAGCAGTACTTC
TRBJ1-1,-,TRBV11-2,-,CASSVGLTEAFF,TGTGCCAGCAGCGTCGGGCTCACGGAGGCTTTCTTT
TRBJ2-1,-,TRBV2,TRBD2,CASRAGGSYNEQFF,TGTGCCAGCAGGGCGGGGGGGAGTTACAATGAGCAGTTCTTC
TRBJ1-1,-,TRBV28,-,CASRETQNFFDF,TGTGCCAGCAGGGAGACACAAAACTTTTTTGACTTT
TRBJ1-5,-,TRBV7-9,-,CASGRDVRDQPQHF,TGTGCCAGCGGACGGGACGTACGGGATCAGCCCCAGCATTTT
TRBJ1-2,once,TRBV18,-,CASSPDSGTCTF,TGTGCCAGCTCACCAGACTCCGGGACCTGCACCTTC
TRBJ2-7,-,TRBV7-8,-,CASSLAWGNLYEQYF,TGTGCCAGCAGCTTAGCGTGGGGAAATCTCTACGAGCAGTACTTC
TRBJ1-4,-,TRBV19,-,CASSPSEKLFF,TGTGCCAGTAGTCCGTCTGAAAAACTGTTTTTT
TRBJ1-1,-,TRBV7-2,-,CASSSTGRLTEAFF,TGTGCCAGCAGCTCCACAGGAAGACTTACTGAAGCTTTCTTT
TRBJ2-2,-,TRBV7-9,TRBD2,CASSFWEGRTGELFF,TGTGCCAGCAGCTTTTGGGAGGGGCGAACCGGGGAGCTGTTTTTT
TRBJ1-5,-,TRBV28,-,CASSLWGLGYDQPQHF,TGTGCCAGCAGTTTGTGGGGTCTGGGCTATGATCAGCCCCAGCATTTT